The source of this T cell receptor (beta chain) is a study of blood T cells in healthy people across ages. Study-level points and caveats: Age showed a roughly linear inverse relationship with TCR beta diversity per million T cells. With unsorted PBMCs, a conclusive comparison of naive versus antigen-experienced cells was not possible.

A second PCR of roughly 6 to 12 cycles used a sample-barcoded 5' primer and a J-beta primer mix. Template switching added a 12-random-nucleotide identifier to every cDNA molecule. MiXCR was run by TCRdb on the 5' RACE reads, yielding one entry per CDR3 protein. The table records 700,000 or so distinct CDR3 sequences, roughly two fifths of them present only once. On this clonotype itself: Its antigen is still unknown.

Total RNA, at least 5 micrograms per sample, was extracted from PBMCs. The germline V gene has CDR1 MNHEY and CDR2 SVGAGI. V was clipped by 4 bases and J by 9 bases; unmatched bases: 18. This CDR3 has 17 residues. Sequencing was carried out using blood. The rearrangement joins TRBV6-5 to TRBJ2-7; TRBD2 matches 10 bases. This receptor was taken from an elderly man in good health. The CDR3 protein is CASSLTPTSGWMNTQYF. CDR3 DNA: TGTGCCAGCAGTTTAACTCCGACTAGCGGGTGGATGAATACGCAGTACTTC.